Below, 10 T cell receptor beta chains from the same sample are listed, as sequenced in a study of blood T cell repertoires in COVID-19. Here immunoSEQ multiplex PCR was the method, and the copy in TCRdb shows in-frame clones only, minus some. The data contain roughly 130,000 clones, approximately 80% of them singletons. Material for sequencing was peripheral blood. Every receptor here comes from a man in his 70s with acute or convalescent COVID-19.

CDR3 DNA sequence: TGTGCCAGCAGTCACCGGGACAGGGTATCTGAAGCTTTCTTT. This sequence encodes CASSHRDRVSEAFF. V is TRBV27 and J is TRBJ1-1, with TRBD1 matching 9 bases. V gave up 5 bases and J gave up 6 bases; unmatched junction bases: 7. Per germline, CDR1 MNHEY and CDR2 SMNVEV (reference sequence). The length of the CDR3 is 14 residues.

The rearrangement joins TRBV7-2 to TRBJ2-1; TRBD1 aligns across 11 bases. Germline V gene sequence: CDR1 SGHTA, CDR2 FQGNSA. The J segment lost 7 bases and the V segment lost 3 bases, leaving 5 bases of the junction unmatched. The CDR3 loop spans 15 amino acids. The CDR3 sequence: CASSFSGTGGNEQFF. The CDR3 region has the DNA TGTGCCAGCAGCTTTTCCGGGACAGGGGGGAATGAGCAGTTCTTC.

The rearrangement links TRBV4-2 to TRBJ2-3, with 8 positions matching TRBD2. Trimming removed 4 bases from V and 1 base from J; junction bases left unmatched: 4. The germline V gene has CDR1 LGHNA and CDR2 YNFKEQ. This CDR3 is 15 amino acids long. The CDR3 DNA reads as TGTGCCAGCAGCCGTAGCGGGGCGGGCACAGATACGCAGTATTTT. Its protein product is CASSRSGAGTDTQYF.

The table lists this clone with a count of one. The chain is built from TRBV12-3 or TRBV12-4 and TRBJ2-5; D is uncertain. Deletions cut 3 bases from V and 2 bases from J, with 7 bases between. CDR3 length: 13 amino acids. The CDR3 DNA reads as TGTGCCAGCAGTTTTGGCGGTCAAGAGACCCAGTACTTC. This encodes CASSFGGQETQYF.

This chain connects TRBV5-1 to TRBJ1-1; D perhaps matches TRBD1 (6 bases). V lost 0 bases to trimming and J lost 4 bases, with 10 bases between them. From germline, CDR1 is SGHRS and CDR2 YFSETQ. This CDR3 spans 14 amino acids. The CDR3 sequence is CASSLAGVGTEAFF. CDR3 coding DNA: TGCGCCAGCAGCTTGGCAGGGGTGGGCACTGAAGCTTTCTTT. The variable domain in full, with the rest retrieved from reference TRBV5-1 and TRBJ1-1, is KAGVTQTPRYLIKTRGQQVTLSCSPISGHRSVSWYQQTPGQGLQFLFEYFSETQRNKGNFPGRFSGRQFSNSRSEMNVSTLELGDSALYLCASSLAGVGTEAFFGQGTRLTVV.

The chain combines TRBV5-6 with TRBJ1-1; possibly TRBD1 for D (5 bases). This CDR3 has 14 residues. The V gene lost 3 bases and the J gene lost 0 bases, with 9 bases spanning the gap. CDR1 is SGHDT and CDR2 is YYEEEE in the germline V gene. DNA of the CDR3: TGTGCCAGCAGCTCGGGACTACTGAACACTGAAGCTTTCTTT. Translated, it gives CASSSGLLNTEAFF.

V gene TRBV7-9 combines with J gene TRBJ2-4; 8 bases map to TRBD1. The CDR3 consists of 16 residues. Germline CDR1 is SEHNR and CDR2 is FQNEAQ (reference sequence). V dropped 2 bases and J dropped 4; count of bases not matched to a gene: 7. CDR3 protein: CASSLPAGGLKNIQYF. CDR3 nucleotide sequence: TGTGCCAGCAGCTTACCGGCAGGGGGCCTAAAAAACATTCAGTACTTC.

This chain uses TRBV5-6 with TRBJ1-3; D not certain. Germline V gene sequence: CDR1 SGHDT, CDR2 YYEEEE. This CDR3 contains 13 residues. Trimming pared 6 bases from V and 0 bases from J, leaving 7 bases between. This CDR3 is CASTPDSGNTIYF. The CDR3 DNA follows: TGTGCCAGCACCCCAGACTCTGGAAACACCATATATTTT. The full variable domain, with the rest looked up from reference TRBV5-6 and TRBJ1-3, is DAGVTQSPTHLIKTRGQQVTLRCSPKSGHDTVSWYQQALGQGPQFIFQYYEEEERQRGNFPDRFSGHQFPNYSSELNVNALLLGDSALYLCASTPDSGNTIYFGEGSWLTVV.

The chain employs TRBV3-1 (or the pseudogene TRBV3-2) and TRBJ2-5; no definite D call. The CDR3 spans 14 residues. The germline V gene has CDR1 LGHDT and CDR2 YNNKEL (reference sequence). Trimming pared 0 bases from V and 2 bases from J, leaving 7 bases between. The CDR3 DNA reads TGTGCCAGCAGCCAAGAAGGCGGACAAGAGACCCAGTACTTC. Its protein is CASSQEGGQETQYF.

The rearrangement joins TRBV7-9 to TRBJ1-1; 11 nucleotides agree with TRBD1. This CDR3 contains 12 residues. Germline V gives CDR1 SEHNR, CDR2 FQNEAQ (reference sequence). The V and J ends lost 8 bases and 4 bases, in that order; junction bases with no gene match: 0. CDR3 DNA sequence: TGTGCCAGCGGGACAGGGGGCACTGAAGCTTTCTTT. The encoded protein is CASGTGGTEAFF.